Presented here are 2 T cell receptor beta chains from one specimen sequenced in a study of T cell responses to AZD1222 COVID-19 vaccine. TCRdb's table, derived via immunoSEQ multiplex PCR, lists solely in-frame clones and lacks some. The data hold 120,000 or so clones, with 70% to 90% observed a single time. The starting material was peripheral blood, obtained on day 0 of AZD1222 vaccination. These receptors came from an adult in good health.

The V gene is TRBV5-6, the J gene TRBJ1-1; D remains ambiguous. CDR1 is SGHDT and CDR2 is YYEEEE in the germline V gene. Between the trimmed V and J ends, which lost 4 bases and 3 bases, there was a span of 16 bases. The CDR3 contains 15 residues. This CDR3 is CASSPVRGRDTEAFF. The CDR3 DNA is TGTGCCAGCAGCCCCGTCAGAGGGCGGGACACTGAAGCTTTCTTT. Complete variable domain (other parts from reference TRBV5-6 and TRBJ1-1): DAGVTQSPTHLIKTRGQQVTLRCSPKSGHDTVSWYQQALGQGPQFIFQYYEEEERQRGNFPDRFSGHQFPNYSSELNVNALLLGDSALYLCASSPVRGRDTEAFFGQGTRLTVV.

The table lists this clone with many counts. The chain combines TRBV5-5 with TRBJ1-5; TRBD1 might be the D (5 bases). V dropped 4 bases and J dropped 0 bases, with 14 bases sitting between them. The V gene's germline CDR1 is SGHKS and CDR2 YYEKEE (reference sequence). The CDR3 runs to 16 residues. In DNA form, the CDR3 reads TGTGCCAGCAGCCCGGGGGGGGTGAATAGCAATCAGCCCCAGCATTTT. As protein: CASSPGGVNSNQPQHF.